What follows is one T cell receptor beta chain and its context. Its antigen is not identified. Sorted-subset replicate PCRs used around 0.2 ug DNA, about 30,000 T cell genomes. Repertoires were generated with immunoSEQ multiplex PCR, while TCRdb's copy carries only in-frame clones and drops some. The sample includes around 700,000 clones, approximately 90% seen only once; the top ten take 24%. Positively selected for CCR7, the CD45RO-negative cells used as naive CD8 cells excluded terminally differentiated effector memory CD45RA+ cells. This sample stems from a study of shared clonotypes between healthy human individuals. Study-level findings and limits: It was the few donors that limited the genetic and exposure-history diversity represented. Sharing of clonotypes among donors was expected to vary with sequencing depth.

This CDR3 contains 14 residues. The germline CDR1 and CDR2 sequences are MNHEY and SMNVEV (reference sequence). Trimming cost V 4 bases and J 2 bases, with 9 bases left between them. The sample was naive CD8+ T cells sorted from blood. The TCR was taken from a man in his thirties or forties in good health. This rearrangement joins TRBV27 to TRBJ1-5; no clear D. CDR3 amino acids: CASSSQGGNQPQHF. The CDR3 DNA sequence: TGTGCCAGCAGTTCGCAAGGAGGCAATCAGCCCCAGCATTTT.